This entry features one T cell receptor beta chain sequence. Its cognate antigen is unknown. This table comes from immunoSEQ multiplex PCR, and its TCRdb copy is limited to in-frame clones, with some not included. The table includes 100,000 to 150,000 clones, around 88% detected once. This record comes from a study of cytomegalovirus exposure and HLA in healthy donors. General observations from the study: Despite most TCR sequences being rare, some public TCRs occurred in many donors. Among TCR beta chains, those listed as cytomegalovirus-associated numbered more than 150. Subsequent analysis showed first-cohort TCR clusters tending to co-occur in some 110 validation repertoires.

CDR1 and CDR2 (germline): SGHNT, YYREEE (reference sequence). Trimming took 3 bases from V and 12 from J; bases not matched to a gene: 4. The length of the CDR3 is 12 residues. The TCR comes from a young man in good health and CMV-seronegative. The rearrangement uses TRBV5-4 and TRBJ1-2; 11 bases are shared with TRBD1. The source material was PBMCs. DNA of the CDR3: TGTGCCAGCAGCTCCAGGGGACAGGGGGACACCTTC. This gives the protein CASSSRGQGDTF.